This T cell receptor (beta chain) was observed in a study of cytomegalovirus exposure and HLA in healthy donors. General study results and limits: The authors enumerated 150 to 200 TCR beta chains as linked to cytomegalovirus. Most TCRs appeared rarely, but some public TCRs recurred in many donors. Presence/absence analyses took donor sequencing depth as roughly uniform.

The PCR contained 60 Vbeta and 13 Jbeta primers. The protocol was immunoSEQ multiplex PCR, while the TCRdb copy is restricted to in-frame clones and leaves out a portion. Here the sample spans about 200,000 clones, under 85% being singletons. The sample holds a few counts of this clone. Its antigen is not known. CDR3 length equals 15 residues. Trimming removed 2 bases at V and 5 bases at J, with 15 bases between. In germline, CDR1 is LGHNA, CDR2 YSLEER. Healthy individuals who donated bone marrow served as the donors. The chain is built from TRBV4-3 and TRBJ1-1; D is ambiguous. Sequencing input: PBMCs. This sequence originates from a man aged 45-60 years in good health and CMV-seronegative. In DNA, the CDR3 is TGCGCCAGCAGCCAACCTTGGGAGGGATTTACTGAAGCTTTCTTT. Protein sequence: CASSQPWEGFTEAFF.